The entry below describes one T cell receptor (beta chain). In the source study's methods: Amplification with reference gene primers provided the estimates of nucleated cell counts. Using immunoSEQ multiplex PCR, the repertoire was profiled, and TCRdb retains in-frame clones only, with some absent. V, J and clone size were drawn from that table, and D and trimming were deduced from the DNA. The sample shows 150,000 to 200,000 clones, roughly nine tenths of them seen only once. This specimen comes from a study of blood T cell repertoires in COVID-19. As for the study in general: The origin of the acute and convalescent COVID-19 samples was the United States, Italy and Spain.

Germline loops: CDR1 DFQATT, CDR2 SNEGSKA (reference sequence). The CDR3 covers 11 residues. V lost 0 bases, J lost 6 bases, and 5 bases lay in between. Residents of 24 US areas, aged about 18 to 89 years, made up the participants. All recovered Cohort 3 donors got two negative PCRs, got clearance, or saw symptom resolution. The chain links TRBV20-1 to TRBJ1-2; D unresolved. This TCR was sampled from a woman aged 18-35 years who had recovered from COVID-19. Material for sequencing was PBMCs or T cells enriched from blood (not recorded which). The CDR3 loop reads CSARDRDGYTF. The CDR3 nucleotides read TGCAGTGCTAGAGATCGGGATGGCTACACCTTC.